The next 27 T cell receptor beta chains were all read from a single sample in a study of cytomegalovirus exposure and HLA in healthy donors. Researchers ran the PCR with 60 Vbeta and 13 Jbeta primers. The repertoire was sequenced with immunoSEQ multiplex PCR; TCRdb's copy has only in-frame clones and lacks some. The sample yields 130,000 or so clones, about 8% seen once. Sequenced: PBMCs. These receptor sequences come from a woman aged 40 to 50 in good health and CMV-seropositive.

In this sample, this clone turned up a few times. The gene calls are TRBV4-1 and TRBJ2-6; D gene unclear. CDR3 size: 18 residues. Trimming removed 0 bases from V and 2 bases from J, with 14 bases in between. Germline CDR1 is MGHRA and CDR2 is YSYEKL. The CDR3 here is CASSQDRRVGAGANVLTF. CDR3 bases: TGCGCCAGCAGCCAAGACCGTCGGGTCGGTGCTGGGGCCAACGTCCTGACTTTC.

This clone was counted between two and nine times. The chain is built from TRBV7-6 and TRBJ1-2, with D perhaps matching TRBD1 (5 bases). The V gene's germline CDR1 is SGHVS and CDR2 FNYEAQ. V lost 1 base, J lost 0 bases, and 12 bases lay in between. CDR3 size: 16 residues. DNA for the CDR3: TGTGCCAGCAGCTTAGGGGTCGGGGGTGCTAACTATGGCTACACCTTC. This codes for CASSLGVGGANYGYTF.

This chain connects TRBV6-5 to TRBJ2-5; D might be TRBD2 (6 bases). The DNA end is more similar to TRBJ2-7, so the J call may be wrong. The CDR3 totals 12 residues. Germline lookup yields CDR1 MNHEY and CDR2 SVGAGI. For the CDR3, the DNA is TGTGCCACTTCGGGACTTCTTGACGAGCAGTACTTC. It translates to CATSGLLDEQYF.

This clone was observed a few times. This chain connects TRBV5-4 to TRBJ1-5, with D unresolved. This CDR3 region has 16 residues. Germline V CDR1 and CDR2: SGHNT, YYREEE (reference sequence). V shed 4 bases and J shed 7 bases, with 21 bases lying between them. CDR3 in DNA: TGTGCCAGCAGCCTCGGACGGGTCGGAGGCGGACAGCCCCAGCATTTT. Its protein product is CASSLGRVGGGQPQHF. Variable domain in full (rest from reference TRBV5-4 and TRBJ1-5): ETGVTQSPTHLIKTRGQQVTLRCSSQSGHNTVSWYQQALGQGPQFIFQYYREEENGRGNFPPRFSGLQFPNYSSELNVNALELDDSALYLCASSLGRVGGGQPQHFGDGTRLSIL.

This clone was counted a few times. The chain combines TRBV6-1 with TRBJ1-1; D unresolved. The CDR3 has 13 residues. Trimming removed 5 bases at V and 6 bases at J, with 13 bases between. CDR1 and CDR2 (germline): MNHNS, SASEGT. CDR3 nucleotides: TGTGCCAGCAGTCCTCCGTCCCTCCCTGAAGCTTTCTTT. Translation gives CASSPPSLPEAFF.

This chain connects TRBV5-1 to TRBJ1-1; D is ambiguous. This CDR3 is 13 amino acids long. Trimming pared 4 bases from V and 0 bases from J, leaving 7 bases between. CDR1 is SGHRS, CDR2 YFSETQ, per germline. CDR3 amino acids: CASSLQMNTEAFF. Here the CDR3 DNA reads TGCGCCAGCAGCCTACAGATGAACACTGAAGCTTTCTTT.

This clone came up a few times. The CDR3 coding sequence is TGTGCCTGGAGCAGGGGGGGGACAGGGGGCACTGAAGCTTTCTTT. It specifies CAWSRGGTGGTEAFF. The chain combines TRBV30 with TRBJ1-1, with TRBD1 matching over 11 bases. Per germline, CDR1 GTSNPN and CDR2 SVGIG (reference sequence). This CDR3 has 15 amino acids. V lost 3 bases and J lost 4; bases outside the gene matches: 7.

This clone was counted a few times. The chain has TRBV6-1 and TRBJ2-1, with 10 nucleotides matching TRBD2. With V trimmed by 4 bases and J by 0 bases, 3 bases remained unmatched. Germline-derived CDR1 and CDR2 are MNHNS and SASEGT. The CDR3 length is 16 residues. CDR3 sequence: CASSGGLASSYNEQFF. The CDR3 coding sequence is TGTGCCAGCAGTGGGGGACTAGCGAGCTCCTACAATGAGCAGTTCTTC.

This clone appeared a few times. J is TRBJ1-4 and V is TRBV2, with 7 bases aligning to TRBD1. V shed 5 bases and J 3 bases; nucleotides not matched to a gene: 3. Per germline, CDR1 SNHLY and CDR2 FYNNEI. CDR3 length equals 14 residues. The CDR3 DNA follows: TGTGCCAGCAGTAGGGGACAGCCTAATGAAAAACTGTTTTTT. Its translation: CASSRGQPNEKLFF.

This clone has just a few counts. This CDR3 reads CASGLVRGGQPQHF. The CDR3, as DNA: TGTGCTAGTGGTTTGGTACGGGGAGGTCAGCCCCAGCATTTT. V gene TRBV12-5 combines with J gene TRBJ1-5; D not certain. The CDR3 consists of 14 residues. The V gene's germline CDR1 is LGHNT and CDR2 FRNRAP. V was shortened by 0 bases and J by 6 bases, with 9 bases between the two germline ends.

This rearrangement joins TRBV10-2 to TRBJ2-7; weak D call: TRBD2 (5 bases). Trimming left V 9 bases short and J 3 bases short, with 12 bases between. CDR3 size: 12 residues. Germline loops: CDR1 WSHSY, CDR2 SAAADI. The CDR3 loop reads CASGSGNYEQYF. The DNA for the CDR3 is TGCGCCAGTGGATCGGGGAACTACGAGCAGTACTTC.

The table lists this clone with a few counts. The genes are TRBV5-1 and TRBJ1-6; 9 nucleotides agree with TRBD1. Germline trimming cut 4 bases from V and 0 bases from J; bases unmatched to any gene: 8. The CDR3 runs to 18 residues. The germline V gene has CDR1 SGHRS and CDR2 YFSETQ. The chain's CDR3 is CASSPEQGAFSYNSPLHF. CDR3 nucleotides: TGCGCCAGCAGCCCAGAACAGGGGGCATTCTCCTATAATTCACCCCTCCACTTT. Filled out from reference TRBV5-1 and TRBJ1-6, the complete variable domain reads KAGVTQTPRYLIKTRGQQVTLSCSPISGHRSVSWYQQTPGQGLQFLFEYFSETQRNKGNFPGRFSGRQFSNSRSEMNVSTLELGDSALYLCASSPEQGAFSYNSPLHFGNGTRLTVT.

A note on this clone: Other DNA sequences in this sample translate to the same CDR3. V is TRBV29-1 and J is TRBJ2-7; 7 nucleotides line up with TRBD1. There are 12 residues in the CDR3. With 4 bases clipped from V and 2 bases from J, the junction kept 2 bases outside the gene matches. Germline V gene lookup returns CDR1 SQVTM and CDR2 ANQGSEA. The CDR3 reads CSVGQGTYEQYF. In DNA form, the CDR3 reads TGCAGCGTTGGACAGGGTACCTACGAGCAGTACTTC.

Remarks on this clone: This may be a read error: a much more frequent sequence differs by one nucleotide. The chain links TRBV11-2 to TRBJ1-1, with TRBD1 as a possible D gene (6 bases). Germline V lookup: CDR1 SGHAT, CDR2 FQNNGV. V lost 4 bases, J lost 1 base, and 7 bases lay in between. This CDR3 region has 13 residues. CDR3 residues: CASSWTENTEAFF. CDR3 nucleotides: TGTGCCAGCAGCTGGACAGAGAACACTGAAGCTTTCTTT.

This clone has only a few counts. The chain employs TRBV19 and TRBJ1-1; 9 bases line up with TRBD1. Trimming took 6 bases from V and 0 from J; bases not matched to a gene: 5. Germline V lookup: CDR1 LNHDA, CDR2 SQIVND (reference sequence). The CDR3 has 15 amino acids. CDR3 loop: CASRIRTGVNTEAFF. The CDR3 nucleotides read TGTGCCAGTAGAATCCGGACAGGGGTGAACACTGAAGCTTTCTTT.

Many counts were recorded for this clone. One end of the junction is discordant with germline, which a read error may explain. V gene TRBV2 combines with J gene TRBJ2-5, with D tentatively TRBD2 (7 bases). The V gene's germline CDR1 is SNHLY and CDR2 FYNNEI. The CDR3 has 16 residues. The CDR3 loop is CASSERAGALQEAQYF. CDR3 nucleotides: TGTGCCAGCAGTGAACGGGCGGGGGCATTACAAGAGGCCCAGTACTTC.

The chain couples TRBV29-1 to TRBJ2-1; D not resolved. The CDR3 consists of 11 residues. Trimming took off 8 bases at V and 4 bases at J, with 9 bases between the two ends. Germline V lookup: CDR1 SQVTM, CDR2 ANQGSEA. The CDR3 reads CSTKQYNEQFF. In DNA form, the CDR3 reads TGCAGCACCAAACAGTACAATGAGCAGTTCTTC.

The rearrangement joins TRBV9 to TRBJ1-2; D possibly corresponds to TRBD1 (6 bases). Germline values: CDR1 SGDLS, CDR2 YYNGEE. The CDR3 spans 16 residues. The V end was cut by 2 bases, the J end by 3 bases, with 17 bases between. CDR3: CASSVSLGAGDYGYTF. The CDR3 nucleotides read TGTGCCAGCAGCGTTTCCCTAGGGGCAGGGGACTATGGCTACACCTTC.

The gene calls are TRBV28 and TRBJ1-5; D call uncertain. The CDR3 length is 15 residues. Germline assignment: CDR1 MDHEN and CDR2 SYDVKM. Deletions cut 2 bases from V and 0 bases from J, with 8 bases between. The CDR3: CASSLAPYSNQPQHF. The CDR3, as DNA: TGTGCCAGCAGTTTAGCACCCTATAGCAATCAGCCCCAGCATTTT.

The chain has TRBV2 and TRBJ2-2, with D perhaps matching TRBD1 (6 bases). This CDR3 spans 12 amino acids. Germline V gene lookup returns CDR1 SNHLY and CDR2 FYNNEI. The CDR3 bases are TGTGCTTCAACAGGGTTCACCGGGGAGCTGTTTTTT. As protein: CASTGFTGELFF.

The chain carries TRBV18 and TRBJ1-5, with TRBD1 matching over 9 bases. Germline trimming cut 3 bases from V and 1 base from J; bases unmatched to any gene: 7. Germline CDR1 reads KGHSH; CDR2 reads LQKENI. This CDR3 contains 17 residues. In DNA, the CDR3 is TGTGCCAGCTCACCGGACAGGGGAGGGTCAAGCAATCAGCCCCAGCATTTT. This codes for CASSPDRGGSSNQPQHF.

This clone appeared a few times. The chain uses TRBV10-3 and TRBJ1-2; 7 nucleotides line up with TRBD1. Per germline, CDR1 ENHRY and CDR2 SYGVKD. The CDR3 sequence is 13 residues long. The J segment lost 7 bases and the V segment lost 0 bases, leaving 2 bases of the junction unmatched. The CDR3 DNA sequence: TGTGCCATCAGTGAGTCCCGGACAGGTGGCTACACCTTC. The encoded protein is CAISESRTGGYTF.

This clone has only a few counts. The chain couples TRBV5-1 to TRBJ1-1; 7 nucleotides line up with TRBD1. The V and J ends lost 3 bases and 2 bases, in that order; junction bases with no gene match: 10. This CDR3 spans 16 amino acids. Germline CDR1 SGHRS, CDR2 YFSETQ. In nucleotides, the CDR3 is TGCGCCAGCAGCTATCCCCGACAGGGCCTAAACACTGAAGCTTTCTTT. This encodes CASSYPRQGLNTEAFF.

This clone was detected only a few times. The CDR3 here is CASRGTGPLGASYEQYF. The CDR3 region has the DNA TGTGCCAGCCGGGGGACAGGGCCCTTAGGGGCATCCTACGAGCAGTACTTC. V is TRBV7-8 and J is TRBJ2-7; TRBD1 aligns across 9 bases. Trimming at V came to 8 bases and at J to 1 base, leaving 15 bases not matched to a gene. The CDR3 runs to 17 residues. Germline V gene lookup returns CDR1 SGHVS and CDR2 FQNEAQ.

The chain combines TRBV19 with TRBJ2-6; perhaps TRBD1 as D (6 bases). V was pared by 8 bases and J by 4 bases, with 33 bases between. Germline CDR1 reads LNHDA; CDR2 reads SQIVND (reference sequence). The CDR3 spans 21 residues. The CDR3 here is CASQIASRSVRGTFGANVLTF. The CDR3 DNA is TGTGCCAGTCAGATAGCCTCGCGTAGTGTCAGGGGAACATTCGGGGCCAACGTCCTGACTTTC.

The CDR3 is CASSLGSSYPYF. DNA for the CDR3: TGTGCCAGCAGCTTGGGCTCTAGCTACCCGTACTTC. V is TRBV5-6 and J is TRBJ2-4; D might be TRBD2 (5 bases). V was cut by 0 bases and J by 15 bases, with 13 bases left in between. The CDR3 spans 12 residues. Germline V gene sequence: CDR1 SGHDT, CDR2 YYEEEE. The full variable domain, rest sourced from reference TRBV5-6 and TRBJ2-4, is DAGVTQSPTHLIKTRGQQVTLRCSPKSGHDTVSWYQQALGQGPQFIFQYYEEEERQRGNFPDRFSGHQFPNYSSELNVNALLLGDSALYLCASSLGSSYPYFGAGTRLSVL.

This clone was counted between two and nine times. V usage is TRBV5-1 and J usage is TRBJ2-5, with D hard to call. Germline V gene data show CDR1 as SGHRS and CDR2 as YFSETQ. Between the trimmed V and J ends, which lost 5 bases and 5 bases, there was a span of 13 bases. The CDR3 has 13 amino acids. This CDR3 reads CASSLTLGETQYF. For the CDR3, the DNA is TGCGCCAGCAGTTTGACTCTCGGGGAGACCCAGTACTTC.